A single sample is the source of the 21 T cell receptor beta chains below, sequenced in a study of patients and donors after allogeneic stem cell transplantation. One entry per CDR3 protein, called by TCRdb with MiXCR from the RT-PCR reads. This sample carries about a million distinct CDR3 sequences, about a sixth of them seen once, and the ten largest clones take 6%. The source material was blood, either unsorted or a sorted T cell fraction (not recorded which). All receptors derive from a human donor who was either an allogeneic HSCT recipient or a stem cell or donor lymphocyte infusion donor (not recorded which). It is not recorded whose cells these are; they may come from a transplant donor.

This clonotype showed up just a few times. The J gene is TRBJ2-4, the V gene TRBV13; TRBD2 aligns across 7 bases. Germline V gene lookup returns CDR1 PRHDT and CDR2 FYEKMQ (reference sequence). With V trimmed by 4 bases and J by 7 bases, 10 bases remained unmatched. The CDR3 is made up of 15 amino acids. DNA of the CDR3: TGTGCCAGCAGCTCCTTTTGGGAGGGGAGGAACATTCAGTACTTC. Translated: CASSSFWEGRNIQYF.

The chain recombines TRBV5-1 with TRBJ1-1, with a possible D match to TRBD1 (6 bases). This CDR3 spans 14 amino acids. The germline V gene has CDR1 SGHRS and CDR2 YFSETQ. Trimming took 3 bases from V and 1 from J, leaving 10 bases between them. The CDR3 loop is CASSSRDKNTEAFF. In DNA, the CDR3 is TGCGCCAGCAGCTCCCGGGACAAGAACACTGAAGCTTTCTTT.

CDR3 DNA: TGTGCCTGGAGAGTGGGGGCGCAGACAGATACGCAGTATTTT. This codes for CAWRVGAQTDTQYF. The chain uses TRBV30 and TRBJ2-3; possibly TRBD1 for D (6 bases). Trimming left V 3 bases short and J 3 bases short, with 13 bases between. Germline V gene lookup returns CDR1 GTSNPN and CDR2 SVGIG (reference sequence). The CDR3 extends over 14 amino acids.

The CDR3 loop is CASSARGGGAFGELFF. Here the CDR3 DNA reads TGTGCCAGCAGCGCCCGAGGGGGGGGGGCCTTCGGGGAGCTGTTTTTT. V usage is TRBV9 and J usage is TRBJ2-2; the D gene is possibly TRBD2 (7 bases). The V and J ends lost 3 bases and 7 bases respectively, with 19 bases between them. Germline V CDR1 and CDR2: SGDLS, YYNGEE. The CDR3 is 16 amino acids.

The chain recombines TRBV12-3 or TRBV12-4 with TRBJ2-5; 8 nucleotides line up with TRBD2. The ends lost 8 bases at V and 4 bases at J; junction bases unmatched: 6. This CDR3 region has 13 residues. CDR3 bases: TGTGCCAGCCGGGGGGGGCCTAGAGAGACCCAGTACTTC. Encoded protein: CASRGGPRETQYF.

This clonotype was observed at least ten times. The chain combines TRBV12-3 or TRBV12-4 with TRBJ2-1, with D possibly being TRBD2 (7 bases). With 1 base removed from V and 4 bases from J, the gap between germline ends came to 14 bases. The CDR3 has 16 residues. The DNA of the CDR3 is TGTGCCAGCAGTTTAGGTAGGGGGGGCTGGTACAATGAGCAGTTCTTC. It translates to CASSLGRGGWYNEQFF.

The rearrangement joins TRBV9 to TRBJ2-3; D may be TRBD1 or TRBD2 (5 bases each). V shed 2 bases and J shed 6 bases, with 19 bases lying between them. Germline CDR1 reads SGDLS; CDR2 reads YYNGEE. This CDR3 has 16 residues. This chain's CDR3 is CASSVLGAEKTDTQYF. The CDR3 coding sequence is TGTGCCAGCAGCGTCCTCGGGGCAGAAAAGACCGATACGCAGTATTTT.

V is TRBV29-1 and J is TRBJ1-2; 7 bases map to TRBD1. The V segment lost 5 bases and the J segment 6 bases; nucleotides outside the gene matches: 15. The CDR3 runs 15 residues. The germline V gene encodes CDR1 SQVTM and CDR2 ANQGSEA. Here the CDR3 reads CSVSGGLQGRNGYTF. The CDR3 DNA is TGCAGCGTTTCAGGGGGTCTACAGGGTAGGAATGGCTACACCTTC.

In its sample, this clonotype was seen a few times. The chain employs TRBV6-2 or TRBV6-3 and TRBJ2-7; TRBD1 matches 9 bases. With 5 bases clipped from V and 2 bases from J, the junction kept 13 bases outside the gene matches. The V gene's germline CDR1 is MNHEY and CDR2 SVGEGT. The CDR3 consists of 17 residues. The CDR3 spells CASSHPPGTGQTYEQYF. DNA for the CDR3: TGTGCCAGCAGTCACCCCCCTGGGACAGGGCAGACCTACGAGCAGTACTTC.

This clonotype came up many times. This chain links TRBV4-3 with TRBJ2-1; D may correspond to TRBD1 or TRBD2 (5 bases each). The germline V and J ends were trimmed by 4 bases and 4 bases, with 14 bases remaining between them. CDR1 LGHNA and CDR2 YSLEER come from the germline V gene. The CDR3 has 15 amino acids. In DNA form, the CDR3 reads TGCGCCAGCAGCCGTCACGGGACGCAGTACAATGAGCAGTTCTTC. Protein: CASSRHGTQYNEQFF.

The chain recombines TRBV29-1 with TRBJ2-7; D not certain. The CDR3 runs 12 residues. Germline V CDR1 and CDR2: SQVTM, ANQGSEA. V lost 6 bases, J lost 3 bases, and 12 bases lay in between. CDR3 region: CSVAPSYYEQYF. The DNA for the CDR3 is TGCAGCGTCGCCCCCTCATACTACGAGCAGTACTTC.

This clonotype turned up a few times. The rearrangement links TRBV4-2 to TRBJ1-6, with 9 bases aligning to TRBD1. The V gene end was trimmed by 4 bases and the J gene end by 10 bases; junction bases not matched to a gene: 14. Germline-derived CDR1 and CDR2 are LGHNA and YNFKEQ. This CDR3 spans 17 amino acids. CDR3 sequence reads: CASSPLLTGGVGSPLHF. In DNA form, the CDR3 reads TGTGCCAGCAGCCCGCTGCTGACAGGGGGAGTTGGCTCACCCCTCCACTTT.

This clonotype was counted between two and nine times. The rearrangement joins TRBV19 to TRBJ2-4; D unresolved. The V gene's germline CDR1 is LNHDA and CDR2 SQIVND (reference sequence). This CDR3 has 15 residues. V was cut by 5 bases and J by 0 bases, with 11 bases left in between. CDR3 in amino acids: CASSPIGLAKNIQYF. The DNA for the CDR3 is TGTGCCAGTAGTCCCATCGGGTTAGCCAAAAACATTCAGTACTTC.

The table lists this clonotype with a few counts. This chain joins TRBV5-1 and TRBJ1-6; 7 bases fit TRBD1. There are 14 residues in the CDR3. V lost 4 bases, J lost 10 bases, and 8 bases stayed unmatched. Germline V gives CDR1 SGHRS, CDR2 YFSETQ. In DNA form, the CDR3 reads TGCGCCAGCAGCCCAAGTGGGGACAGCTCACCCCTCCACTTT. Translating gives CASSPSGDSSPLHF.

V usage is TRBV11-2 and J usage is TRBJ2-1, with D possibly matching TRBD1 (6 bases). This CDR3 has 15 amino acids. Germline V lookup: CDR1 SGHAT, CDR2 FQNNGV. Trimming shortened V by 1 base and J by 2 bases, and 9 bases separated the two germline ends. In DNA, the CDR3 is TGTGCCAGCAGCTTAGGACAGGTCCCCTACAATGAGCAGTTCTTC. This gives the protein CASSLGQVPYNEQFF.

This clonotype was counted only a few times. The V gene is TRBV20-1, the J gene TRBJ1-2; no clear D gene. Germline V lookup: CDR1 DFQATT, CDR2 SNEGSKA (reference sequence). This CDR3 has 11 residues. The V and J ends lost 2 bases and 2 bases respectively, with 3 bases between them. The DNA for the CDR3 is TGCAGTGCTAGACAAAACTATGGCTACACCTTC. This codes for CSARQNYGYTF.

The V gene is TRBV6-1, the J gene TRBJ1-6; 7 positions match TRBD1. This CDR3 spans 17 amino acids. Trimming at V came to 5 bases and at J to 5 bases, leaving 12 bases not matched to a gene. Per the germline V gene, CDR1 is MNHNS and CDR2 is SASEGT. CDR3 in amino acids: CASSQTSPGTDNSPLHF. In DNA form, the CDR3 reads TGTGCCAGCAGTCAGACCTCTCCCGGGACAGATAATTCACCCCTCCACTTT.

This clonotype was picked up one time. The chain is built from TRBV15 and TRBJ2-7; the D gene is possibly TRBD2 (5 bases). The germline V gene encodes CDR1 LNHNV and CDR2 YYDKDF (reference sequence). V lost 1 base to trimming and J lost 0 bases, with 7 bases between them. This CDR3 is built from 14 residues. CDR3 protein: CATSRGGNSYEQYF. CDR3 sequence (DNA): TGTGCCACCAGCAGAGGAGGGAACTCCTACGAGCAGTACTTC. Full variable domain (rest looked up from reference TRBV15 and TRBJ2-7): DAMVIQNPRYQVTQFGKPVTLSCSQTLNHNVMYWYQQKSSQAPKLLFHYYDKDFNNEADTPDNFQSRRPNTSFCFLDIRSPGLGDTAMYLCATSRGGNSYEQYFGPGTRLTVT.

The rearrangement joins TRBV10-3 to TRBJ2-2, with D maybe TRBD2 (6 bases). Germline loops: CDR1 ENHRY, CDR2 SYGVKD. The V gene lost 5 bases and the J gene lost 5 bases, with 18 bases spanning the gap. The CDR3 has 16 residues. CDR3 in DNA: TGTGCCATCAGTAGAGTTCGAGGGGCGGGGACCGGGGAGCTGTTTTTT. Protein product: CAISRVRGAGTGELFF.

The V and J genes are TRBV20-1 and TRBJ2-1, with 8 bases fitting TRBD1. J gave up 5 bases and V 6 bases, and 15 bases lay outside the gene matches. Germline lookup yields CDR1 DFQATT and CDR2 SNEGSKA (reference sequence). The CDR3 covers 16 residues. For the CDR3, the DNA is TGCAGTGCAGCCTCGGACAGGGTTTATTCTAACAATGAGCAGTTCTTC. Translating it yields CSAASDRVYSNNEQFF.

This sequence joins TRBV11-3 and TRBJ2-3, with TRBD2 as a possible D gene (6 bases). The CDR3 consists of 16 residues. From germline, CDR1 is SGHNT and CDR2 YENEEA. The germline V and J ends were trimmed by 1 base and 1 base, with 12 bases remaining between them. The CDR3 coding sequence is TGTGCCAGCAGCTTAGGCGGGGCGCGGCGCACAGATACGCAGTATTTT. Its protein product is CASSLGGARRTDTQYF.